The source of this T cell receptor beta chain is a study of cytomegalovirus exposure and HLA in healthy donors (TCRdb year 2017). In terms of the full investigation: According to an earlier analysis of 550 to 750 of the donors, about 190 million T cells yielded 95 million to 140 million unique TCR beta sequences and approximately 300 Gb of sequence data. Approximately 310 gigabases of sequencing data and approximately 92 million unique TCR sequences made up an early release that covered approximately 650 HLA-typed donors. The genetic ancestry cluster associated with self-reported Caucasian donors included 81% of the 300 to 400 genotyped donors. The study was designed to test whether signatures of past pathogen exposure could be identified by cataloging public T cell receptors. The T cell repertoires of around 670 subjects were profiled by immunosequencing and related to cytomegalovirus serostatus. In addition to the first cohort of 666 subjects, a separate validation cohort of 130 or so different subjects was used. The study combined high-throughput TCR immunosequencing, statistical association of individual TCRs with disease status, and machine learning to predict cytomegalovirus infection status. A later analysis re-examined previously published TCR beta repertoires from hundreds of donors and added high-resolution HLA genotyping to investigate patterns of TCR occurrence. The later analysis used no new phenotypic data to find candidate immune exposures, relying instead on TCR beta sequences and their occurrence across donors. An earlier analysis of several hundred of the donors used high-throughput TCR beta sequencing to judge whether each TCR beta V gene segment behaved as functional or pseudogenic. Alongside the repertoire data, information on donor age, sex, ethnicity and CMV serostatus was compiled. A later genetic analysis took genome-wide SNP genotypes for about three fifths of the roughly 670 donors and used that subset as a discovery cohort. All discovery cohort repertoires had been generated on a single sequencing platform. Both class I and class II loci were covered by HLA typing, at four-digit resolution. Typing coverage differed by locus: A, B, C, DRB1 and DQB1 were typed in about 629-640 donors, DQA1 in 522, DPA1 in roughly 590, and DPB1 in roughly 470. Several DR-DQ haplotypes were handled as single units for association and clustering because linkage in the cohort was strong. Across approximately 400 genotyped donors of the cohort, an average of approximately 220,000 unique TCR beta nucleotide sequences per donor were sequenced, and roughly a sixth of those sequences were non-productive.

The investigation overall reported the following: Because counts were too low, about 15 rarely observed V segments, including chromosome 9 orphons, were left out of the earlier analysis of some 600 of the donors. Some IMGT-functional V segments, including TRBV6-2 and TRBV6-3, could not be distinguished by the 87-base-pair reads and were therefore excluded. In a later analysis, HLA-associated TCR beta chains were found to be more clonally expanded and to have lower generation probabilities than equally common non-associated chains. Cytomegalovirus status was reported to be diagnosed by the classifier with high specificity and sensitivity in both the original and validation cohorts. The authors suggested that the approach could potentially be extended to other disease states and immunological phenotypes. A further reported finding was that TCR beta sequences accurately predicted the HLA-A and HLA-B alleles for most subjects in the first cohort. Immune exposure information for the cohort was limited to CMV serostatus. A group of highly shared sequence variants was considered likely to be a technical artifact of the sequencing pipeline. Roughly uniform sequencing depth across donors was assumed in presence/absence analyses, although this assumption may not hold. HLA typing was unavailable for some donors at each locus, so association tests used only the typed subset. Most TCR sequences were seen in very few donors, while some public TCRs were found in many individuals. In a later analysis, 15,000 to 20,000 TCR beta sequences were associated with specific HLA alleles at a false discovery rate of 0.05. In vitro tests confirmed that a few of the cytomegalovirus-associated TCR beta chains recognize cytomegalovirus antigens. A total of 164 TCR beta chains were listed by the study as associated with cytomegalovirus. Several of the top co-occurrence clusters appeared to be linked to parvovirus B19, influenza, CMV and Epstein-Barr virus, according to a later analysis. Only TCR beta chains were sequenced in this cohort, and the absence of alpha or paired-chain data limited detectable features. An earlier analysis of approximately 600 of the donors showed that most TCR beta V segments appeared in productive rearrangements either about 87% or about 30% of the time, which broadly matched IMGT annotations. In a later genetic analysis, fewer N-insertions in productive TCRs were reported among donors in an Asian-associated ancestry cluster than the approximately 710-donor mean. In a later analysis, TCR association rates were found to vary across HLA loci, with the most associated TCRs seen for DRB1 alleles and the fewest for HLA-C alleles. A later analysis found that most CMV-associated TCR beta chains appeared HLA-restricted, with HLA associations seemingly driven largely by CMV exposure. When HLA alleles, especially DR and DQ, strongly co-occurred, TCR associations were difficult to assign to individual alleles. An association between a missense DCLRE1C variant and V-gene and J-gene trimming of TCR beta chains was found in a later genetic analysis and replicated in an independent cohort. Linkage disequilibrium might explain the correlated functional status among segregating V segments, but an unknown experimental factor could not be ruled out.

The cohort comprised several hundred healthy bone marrow donors. Cohort members were all nominally healthy when sampled, although unrecorded immune exposures were likely present. The donor tested CMV seropositive, placing the donor among the approximately 290 seropositive members of the cohort. Each donor provided a peripheral blood sample, and peripheral blood mononuclear cells were used for TCR beta sequencing. The Qiagen DNeasy Blood Extraction Kit was used to extract genomic DNA from the blood cell samples. Regarding this clone: It has no known antigen specificity. There are no base qualities to consult, and no much larger clone falls within one base.

Its CDR3 holds 15 amino acids, cysteine through phenylalanine. Only the CDR3 DNA is retained, 45 bases long and in frame from the first base. The germline V gene specifies SGHAT as CDR1 and FQNNGV as CDR2. V and J are trimmed by 4 bases and 1 base, and the gene matches miss 4 bases of the junction. Libraries were built with the immunoSEQ multiplex PCR assay. For the multiplex PCR, a mixture combining 60 forward primers for TCR Vbeta segments and 13 reverse primers for TCR Jbeta segments was used. The CDR3 region of rearranged TCR beta genes was amplified from genomic DNA by a multiplex PCR assay. On the Illumina HiSeq System, the amplified TCR beta libraries were sequenced as 87-base-pair reads. The published analysis was carried out like this. A later analysis tallied tens of millions of unique TCR beta chains across the 640 or so repertoires, and around 10 million of those chains were shared by two or more donors. Raw reads were error-corrected and collapsed into unique sequences by a nearest-neighbor algorithm in which closely related sequences were merged to remove PCR and sequencing errors. Alignment of CDR3 sequences to IMGT reference sequences was used to assign V, D and J gene segments. For a sequence to be retained, at least a six-nucleotide match to both a V gene segment and a J gene segment was required. Rearrangements were called productive when the CDR3 lacked stop codons and stayed in frame with V and J; all others were non-productive. CDR3 was defined by IMGT convention, running from the second conserved V-encoded cysteine to the conserved J-encoded phenylalanine. The earlier analysis of 450 to 750 of the donors excluded any sequence lacking an unambiguous match to a single V gene segment. An earlier analysis of almost 600 of the donors classified V segments as functional when productive rearrangements were above 56.7% and as segregating when the standard deviation between donors was above 5%. To diagnose cytomegalovirus status from the catalog of TCR beta chain sequences, a statistical classification framework was built. In a later analysis, TCR nucleotide sequences were compared against IMGT/GENE-DB human TR gene sequences so that V and J genes could be assigned. The TCRdist pipeline was used in a later analysis to assign CDR3 sequences and most-parsimonious VDJ recombination scenarios. In a later analysis, each TCR beta chain was defined by its CDR3 amino acid sequence together with its V-gene family, and reads lacking a unique V-gene family were excluded. As a way to deal with suspected cross-contamination and a sequencing artifact, a later analysis dropped roughly 620 nucleotide sequences that were highly shared and had low generation probability. A later analysis calculated a clonal expansion index for each public chain from normalized within-repertoire ranks of inferred template counts. In a later analysis, generation probabilities were computed with a VDJ recombination model fitted to out-of-frame rearrangements, and the resulting probabilities were checked against IGoR. Hypergeometric tests were used in a later analysis to score TCR-TCR, TCR-HLA and TCR-CMV co-occurrence, with a repertoire-size bias correction applied to the TCR pairs. False discovery rates were estimated in a later analysis by permuting HLA or CMV assignments 20 times. In a later analysis, co-occurring TCRs were grouped using DBSCAN, and TCRdist sequence similarity was added for clustering within HLA-allele-positive subsets. For co-occurrence clustering, repertoires with fewer than 30,000 or more than 120,000 public chains were excluded, along with several repertoires with anomalous nucleotide sharing. The clones in this table, taken by TCRdb from immuneACCESS, are in-frame only. Not every clone is retained; where verified, under half of the shortfall comes from an unresolved V gene, and the cause of the rest is unknown. The DNA was the basis for D and trimming; V, J and clone size are from that table. The sample table records 100,000 to 120,000 clones; approximately 79% of these occur just once. Clones ranked in the top ten supply approximately 5.6% of the sample.

The sequence came from a man aged 25 to 40 in good health and CMV-seropositive. This sequence uses TRBV11-2 and TRBJ2-3; 8 bases in between match TRBD2. The specimen was PBMCs. The bases read TGTGCCAGCAGCTCCTTAGCGGGGCGCACAGATACGCAGTATTTT. This encodes CASSSLAGRTDTQYF.